Presented here are 25 T cell receptor beta chains from one specimen sequenced in a study of cytomegalovirus exposure and HLA in healthy donors. Use of 60 Vbeta and 13 Jbeta primers characterized the PCR. Profiling relied on immunoSEQ multiplex PCR, and the TCRdb table lists in-frame clones only, not all of them. The profile shows 200,000 or so clones, less than 85% of them singletons. Specimen: PBMCs. The receptors were sampled from a man between 18 and 35 years old in good health and CMV-seronegative.

This clone was observed a single time. The chain has TRBV5-6 and TRBJ1-4, with D perhaps matching TRBD1 (6 bases). With 2 bases removed from V and 2 bases from J, the gap between germline ends came to 10 bases. CDR3 length equals 15 residues. The germline V gene has CDR1 SGHDT and CDR2 YYEEEE. CDR3 coding DNA: TGTGCCAGCAGCTTTCAGGGGTCGACTAATGAAAAACTGTTTTTT. Protein product: CASSFQGSTNEKLFF.

The CDR3 loop is CASSAGLAGSGELFF. The DNA of the CDR3 is TGTGCCAGCAGTGCCGGACTAGCGGGGTCAGGGGAGCTGTTTTTT. The gene calls are TRBV6-1 and TRBJ2-2; 12 bases are shared with TRBD2. The V gene's germline CDR1 is MNHNS and CDR2 SASEGT. The CDR3 has 15 amino acids. J was trimmed by 8 bases and V by 4 bases; bases with no gene match: 5.

The V gene is TRBV30, the J gene TRBJ2-2, with 7 positions matching TRBD1. Looked up from germline, CDR1 is GTSNPN and CDR2 is SVGIG (reference sequence). This CDR3 is 15 amino acids long. The junction had 7 bases not matched to a gene; V was cut back by 1 base and J by 5 bases. The CDR3 nucleotides are TGTGCCTGGAGTGGGTTAGAGGGGGCAACCGGGGAGCTGTTTTTT. Translating it yields CAWSGLEGATGELFF.

This chain joins TRBV6-1 and TRBJ1-1; 7 bases match TRBD1. With V trimmed by 7 bases and J by 3 bases, 5 bases remained unmatched. The CDR3 is 13 amino acids. From germline, CDR1 is MNHNS and CDR2 SASEGT. This CDR3 is CASITQGDTEAFF. The DNA of the CDR3 is TGTGCCAGCATTACTCAGGGGGACACTGAAGCTTTCTTT.

The sample holds one count of this clone. The V call is TRBV2, the J call TRBJ1-5; 8 nucleotides match TRBD1. CDR1 is SNHLY, CDR2 FYNNEI, per germline. The junction had 5 bases not matched to a gene; V was cut back by 6 bases and J by 4 bases. The CDR3 loop spans 14 amino acids. The CDR3 loop is CASSDRGTNQPQHF. The DNA for the CDR3 is TGTGCCAGCAGCGACAGGGGCACAAATCAGCCCCAGCATTTT.

The sample holds a few counts of this clone. The chain recombines TRBV28 with TRBJ1-4; TRBD1 matches at 9 bases. The trim removed 8 bases at V and 8 bases at J, leaving 6 bases unmatched. Germline assignment: CDR1 MDHEN and CDR2 SYDVKM. The CDR3 totals 13 residues. The CDR3 region is CASLTGGREKLFF. The CDR3 DNA is TGTGCCAGCTTGACAGGGGGGAGGGAAAAACTGTTTTTT.

This sequence joins TRBV7-3 and TRBJ2-2; a weak D match, TRBD2 (5 bases). V was pared by 5 bases and J by 1 base, with 8 bases between. The CDR3 consists of 14 residues. Germline assignment: CDR1 SGHTA and CDR2 FQGTGA. The CDR3 loop reads CASSGSKNTGELFF. CDR3 nucleotides: TGTGCCAGCAGCGGGAGCAAGAACACCGGGGAGCTGTTTTTT.

The rearrangement links TRBV19 to TRBJ2-7; D possibly corresponds to TRBD1 (5 bases). Trimming cost V 3 bases and J 1 base, with 7 bases left between them. This CDR3 comprises 13 residues. The germline gives CDR1 LNHDA, CDR2 SQIVND (reference sequence). The CDR3 DNA reads as TGTGCCAGTAGTATTGACAGATCCTACGAGCAGTACTTC. Translation: CASSIDRSYEQYF.

In DNA form, the CDR3 reads TGTGCCAGCAGGGGCCCGCGACAGGGGCAAAATGAGCAGTTCTTC. Protein: CASRGPRQGQNEQFF. This sequence joins TRBV28 and TRBJ2-1; 8 nucleotides line up with TRBD1. Germline CDR1 and CDR2: MDHEN and SYDVKM. The V segment lost 6 bases and the J segment 7 bases; nucleotides outside the gene matches: 11. The CDR3 runs to 15 residues.

This clone was counted only a few times. The rearrangement joins TRBV9 to TRBJ1-3; TRBD1 matches at 7 bases. This CDR3 has 14 residues. J gave up 2 bases and V 4 bases, and 3 bases lay outside the gene matches. Germline V gives CDR1 SGDLS, CDR2 YYNGEE. The CDR3 region is CASSPTGTGNTIYF. The DNA of the CDR3 is TGTGCCAGCAGCCCGACAGGGACTGGAAACACCATATATTTT. Full variable domain (missing parts from reference TRBV9 and TRBJ1-3): DSGVTQTPKHLITATGQRVTLRCSPRSGDLSVYWYQQSLDQGLQFLIQYYNGEERAKGNILERFSAQQFPDLHSELNLSSLELGDSALYFCASSPTGTGNTIYFGEGSWLTVV.

The rearrangement joins TRBV9 to TRBJ1-2; 7 nucleotides line up with TRBD1. The CDR3 extends over 14 amino acids. Germline values: CDR1 SGDLS, CDR2 YYNGEE. V was pared by 1 base and J by 2 bases, with 2 bases of the junction left unmatched. In DNA form, the CDR3 reads TGTGCCAGCAGCGTACCGGACAGGAACTATGGCTACACCTTC. Its protein product is CASSVPDRNYGYTF.

The chain's CDR3 is CASSRQANTEAFF. In DNA, the CDR3 is TGTGCCAGCAGTAGACAGGCGAACACTGAAGCTTTCTTT. V usage is TRBV28 and J usage is TRBJ1-1; D perhaps matches TRBD1 (6 bases). This CDR3 spans 13 amino acids. V was cut by 5 bases and J by 1 base, with 8 bases left in between. The germline V gene has CDR1 MDHEN and CDR2 SYDVKM.

The chain couples TRBV6-5 to TRBJ2-5, with 9 bases that match TRBD1. The end of the DNA fits TRBJ2-7 better, so the J call may be wrong. There are 15 residues in the CDR3. Germline loops: CDR1 MNHEY, CDR2 SVGAGI. DNA of the CDR3: TGTGCCAGCAGCCCGACAGGGGGGCAATCCTACGAGCAGTACTTC. It codes for CASSPTGGQSYEQYF.

This chain joins TRBV2 and TRBJ1-2, with 7 positions matching TRBD1. The CDR3 extends over 14 amino acids. The germline gives CDR1 SNHLY, CDR2 FYNNEI. V was pared by 5 bases and J by 2 bases, with 5 bases of the junction left unmatched. The CDR3 sequence: CASSSDRANYGYTF. CDR3 coding DNA: TGTGCCAGCAGTTCCGACAGGGCCAACTATGGCTACACCTTC.

The genes are TRBV5-1 and TRBJ2-3; 12 bases match TRBD2. The CDR3 length is 16 residues. V trimming: 0 bases; J trimming: 4 bases; junction bases outside the gene matches: 3. The germline gives CDR1 SGHRS, CDR2 YFSETQ. CDR3 in amino acids: CASSLASSGRADTQYF. The CDR3 bases are TGCGCCAGCAGCTTGGCGTCTAGCGGGAGGGCAGATACGCAGTATTTT.

This clone has more than one count but fewer than ten. The J gene is TRBJ1-4, the V gene TRBV11-2; the match to TRBD1 covers 9 bases. The CDR3 has 14 residues. CDR1 and CDR2 from the germline V gene are SGHAT and FQNNGV. The J segment lost 4 bases and the V segment lost 5 bases, leaving 2 bases of the junction unmatched. CDR3: CASSPTGGNEKLFF. CDR3 bases: TGTGCCAGCAGCCCGACAGGGGGTAATGAAAAACTGTTTTTT.

The chain joins TRBV4-1 to TRBJ2-3, with TRBD2 as a possible D gene (5 bases). The V end lost 3 bases, the J end lost 4 bases, and 11 bases lay between the germline ends. Germline loops: CDR1 MGHRA, CDR2 YSYEKL. The CDR3 length is 14 residues. CDR3 nucleotides: TGCGCCAGCAGCCAGGTCCGGGGTGCAGATACGCAGTATTTT. The encoded protein is CASSQVRGADTQYF.

This clone has only a few counts. The chain is built from TRBV30 and TRBJ2-3; TRBD1 aligns across 10 bases. The CDR3 consists of 14 residues. Trimming took 5 bases from V and 4 from J; bases not matched to a gene: 6. Per germline, CDR1 GTSNPN and CDR2 SVGIG (reference sequence). CDR3 DNA: TGTGCCTGGGACAGGGGGCTCGGGGCAGATACGCAGTATTTT. This translates into CAWDRGLGADTQYF.

Comments on this clone: One end of the junction is discordant with germline, which a read error may explain. The chain recombines TRBV6-1 with TRBJ2-5; the match to TRBD1 covers 8 bases. The germline gives CDR1 MNHNS, CDR2 SASEGT. CDR3 length equals 13 residues. CDR3 residues: CASRESIPGQDNF. CDR3 DNA sequence: TGTGCCAGCAGAGAATCAATTCCGGGACAGGATAACTTC.

This chain uses TRBV10-3 with TRBJ1-5, with 7 bases matching TRBD1. This CDR3 is 14 amino acids long. Per the germline V gene, CDR1 is ENHRY and CDR2 is SYGVKD. V shed 3 bases, J shed 6 bases, and the junction held 5 bases outside the gene matches. The CDR3 DNA sequence: TGTGCCATCAGTGAAGTCACAGGGGTTCAGCCCCAGCATTTT. This codes for CAISEVTGVQPQHF.

The chain joins TRBV18 to TRBJ2-2; D call uncertain. This CDR3 contains 12 residues. Trimming removed 5 bases at V and 4 bases at J, with 5 bases between. CDR1 KGHSH and CDR2 LQKENI come from the germline V gene. CDR3 nucleotides: TGTGCCAGCTCATCTTCCACCGGGGAGCTGTTTTTT. Protein sequence: CASSSSTGELFF.

The rearrangement joins TRBV30 to TRBJ1-1; 10 bases are a match to TRBD1. Germline CDR1 is GTSNPN and CDR2 is SVGIG (reference sequence). V was pared by 4 bases and J by 6 bases, with 5 bases of the junction left unmatched. CDR3 length: 13 residues. In nucleotides, the CDR3 is TGTGCCTGGAAACGACAGGGGGCATCTGAAGCTTTCTTT. It is translated as CAWKRQGASEAFF.

V is TRBV4-1 and J is TRBJ1-1; maybe TRBD1 (6 bases). The CDR3 is 17 amino acids. V gave up 6 bases and J gave up 1 base, with 21 bases separating them. Germline assignment: CDR1 MGHRA and CDR2 YSYEKL. CDR3 amino acids: CASSLDPDSSTNTEAFF. For the CDR3, the DNA is TGCGCCAGCAGTCTCGACCCGGACAGCTCGACGAACACTGAAGCTTTCTTT.

The rearrangement uses TRBV6-5 and TRBJ1-2; 10 positions agree with TRBD1. V shed 5 bases and J 2 bases; nucleotides not matched to a gene: 5. The CDR3 runs to 15 residues. Germline V CDR1 and CDR2: MNHEY, SVGAGI. In DNA, the CDR3 is TGTGCCAGCAGTCCAGGACAGGGGGAAAACTATGGCTACACCTTC. Its translation: CASSPGQGENYGYTF.

The chain joins TRBV6-1 to TRBJ2-1, with a possible D match to TRBD2 (5 bases). V lost 2 bases to trimming and J lost 7 bases, with 18 bases between them. The CDR3 consists of 16 residues. Germline CDR1 reads MNHNS; CDR2 reads SASEGT. Here the CDR3 DNA reads TGTGCCAGCAGTGAACTATGGCGTGGGAGAATAAATGAGCAGTTCTTC. Translation: CASSELWRGRINEQFF.